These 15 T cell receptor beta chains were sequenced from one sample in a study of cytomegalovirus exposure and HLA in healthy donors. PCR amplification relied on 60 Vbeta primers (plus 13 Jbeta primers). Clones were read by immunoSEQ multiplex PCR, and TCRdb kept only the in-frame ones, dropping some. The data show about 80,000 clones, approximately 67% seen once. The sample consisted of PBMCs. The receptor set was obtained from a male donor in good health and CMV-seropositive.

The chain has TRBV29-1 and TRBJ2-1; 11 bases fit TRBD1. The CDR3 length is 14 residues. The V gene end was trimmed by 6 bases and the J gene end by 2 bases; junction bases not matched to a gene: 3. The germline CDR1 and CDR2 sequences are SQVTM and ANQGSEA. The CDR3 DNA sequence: TGCAGCGTAGGGACAGGGGGGACCTACAATGAGCAGTTCTTC. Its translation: CSVGTGGTYNEQFF.

The CDR3 DNA sequence: TGTGCCAGCAGCATAGCAGGGAAATACGAGCAGTACTTC. Amino acids: CASSIAGKYEQYF. V is TRBV5-6 and J is TRBJ2-7; TRBD1 is a possible D gene (5 bases). CDR1 is SGHDT, CDR2 YYEEEE, per germline. The length of the CDR3 is 13 residues. The V end lost 4 bases, the J end lost 4 bases, and 12 bases lay between the germline ends. Looking up the rest from reference TRBV5-6 and TRBJ2-7 gives the full variable domain: DAGVTQSPTHLIKTRGQQVTLRCSPKSGHDTVSWYQQALGQGPQFIFQYYEEEERQRGNFPDRFSGHQFPNYSSELNVNALLLGDSALYLCASSIAGKYEQYFGPGTRLTVT.

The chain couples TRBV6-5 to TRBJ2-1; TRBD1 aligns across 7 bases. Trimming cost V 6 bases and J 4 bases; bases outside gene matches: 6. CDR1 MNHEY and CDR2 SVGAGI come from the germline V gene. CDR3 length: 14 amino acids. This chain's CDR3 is CASRAGTEYNEQFF. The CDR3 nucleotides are TGTGCCAGCAGGGCCGGGACAGAGTACAATGAGCAGTTCTTC.

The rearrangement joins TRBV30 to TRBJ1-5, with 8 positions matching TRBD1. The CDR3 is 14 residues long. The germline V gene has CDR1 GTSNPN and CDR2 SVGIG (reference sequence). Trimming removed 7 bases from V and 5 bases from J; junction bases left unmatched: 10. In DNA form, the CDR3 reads TGTGCCTCCTCCACGACAGGGGCGCATCAGCCCCAGCATTTT. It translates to CASSTTGAHQPQHF.

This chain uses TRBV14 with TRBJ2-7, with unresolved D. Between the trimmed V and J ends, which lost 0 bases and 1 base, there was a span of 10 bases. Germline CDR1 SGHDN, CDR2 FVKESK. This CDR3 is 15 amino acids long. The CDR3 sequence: CASSQEGWRSYEQYF. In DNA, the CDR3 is TGTGCCAGCAGCCAAGAAGGTTGGCGGTCCTACGAGCAGTACTTC. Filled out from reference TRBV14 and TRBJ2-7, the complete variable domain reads EAGVTQFPSHSVIEKGQTVTLRCDPISGHDNLYWYRRVMGKEIKFLLHFVKESKQDESGMPNNRFLAERTGGTYSTLKVQPAELEDSGVYFCASSQEGWRSYEQYFGPGTRLTVT.

Here the CDR3 DNA reads TGTGCCAGTAGTACGGGACAGGGGGAGTTAAAGGGCAATGAGCAGTTCTTC. Its translation is CASSTGQGELKGNEQFF. The rearrangement links TRBV19 to TRBJ2-1, with TRBD1 identical over 11 bases. Unmatched junction bases numbered 11, after V lost 4 bases and J lost 6 bases. The germline gives CDR1 LNHDA, CDR2 SQIVND (reference sequence). This CDR3 spans 17 amino acids.

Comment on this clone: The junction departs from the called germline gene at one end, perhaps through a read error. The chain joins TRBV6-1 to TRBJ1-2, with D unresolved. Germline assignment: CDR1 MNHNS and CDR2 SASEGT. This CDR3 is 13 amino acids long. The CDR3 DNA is TGTGCCAGCAGTGACAGACTTAACTACGGCTACACCTTC. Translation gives CASSDRLNYGYTF.

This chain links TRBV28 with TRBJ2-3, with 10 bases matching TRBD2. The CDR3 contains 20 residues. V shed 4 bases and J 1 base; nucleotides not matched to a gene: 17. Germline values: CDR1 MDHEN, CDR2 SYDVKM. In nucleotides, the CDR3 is TGTGCCAGCAGTTCTCCTTTGGGAGCGGGGGGGCCGTACGGCACAGATACGCAGTATTTT. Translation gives CASSSPLGAGGPYGTDTQYF.

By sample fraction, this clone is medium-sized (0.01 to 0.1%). This CDR3 is CASSLGQSNEQFF. In nucleotides, the CDR3 is TGCGCCAGCAGCTTGGGACAGTCCAATGAGCAGTTCTTC. The J gene is TRBJ2-1, the V gene TRBV5-1; D is perhaps TRBD1 (5 bases). Trimming left V 0 bases short and J 6 bases short, with 7 bases between. Germline V gene data show CDR1 as SGHRS and CDR2 as YFSETQ. This CDR3 comprises 13 residues.

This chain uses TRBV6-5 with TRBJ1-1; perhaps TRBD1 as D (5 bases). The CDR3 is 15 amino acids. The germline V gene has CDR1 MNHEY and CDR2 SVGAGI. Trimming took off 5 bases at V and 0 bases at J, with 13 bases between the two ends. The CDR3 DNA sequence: TGTGCCAGCAGTCCGACAGATGGGGTGAACACTGAAGCTTTCTTT. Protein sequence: CASSPTDGVNTEAFF.

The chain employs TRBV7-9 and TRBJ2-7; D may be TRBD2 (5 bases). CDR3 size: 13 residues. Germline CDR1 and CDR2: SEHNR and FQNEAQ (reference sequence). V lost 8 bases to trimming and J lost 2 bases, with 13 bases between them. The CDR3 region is CASAGGSPYEQYF. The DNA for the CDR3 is TGTGCCAGCGCGGGCGGATCCCCCTACGAGCAGTACTTC.

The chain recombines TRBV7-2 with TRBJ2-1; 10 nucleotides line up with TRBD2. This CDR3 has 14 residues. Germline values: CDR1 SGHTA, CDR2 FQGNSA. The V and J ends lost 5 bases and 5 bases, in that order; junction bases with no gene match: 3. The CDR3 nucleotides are TGTGCCAGCAGCACCACTAGCGGGAACAATGAGCAGTTCTTC. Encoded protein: CASSTTSGNNEQFF.

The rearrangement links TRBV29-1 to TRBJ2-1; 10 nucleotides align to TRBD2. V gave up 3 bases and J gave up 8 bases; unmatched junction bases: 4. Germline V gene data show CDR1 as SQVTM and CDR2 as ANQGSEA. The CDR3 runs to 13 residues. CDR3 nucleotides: TGCAGCGTTGAGAGCGGGAGGGCCGATGAGCAGTTCTTC. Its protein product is CSVESGRADEQFF.

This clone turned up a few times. CDR3 protein: CASSPGHSYGYTF. CDR3 bases: TGTGCCAGCAGTCCAGGACACAGCTATGGCTACACCTTC. The J gene is TRBJ1-2, the V gene TRBV27; weak D call: TRBD1 (5 bases). CDR1 and CDR2 (germline): MNHEY, SMNVEV (reference sequence). Trimming removed 5 bases from V and 4 bases from J, with 11 bases in between. The CDR3 has 13 residues.

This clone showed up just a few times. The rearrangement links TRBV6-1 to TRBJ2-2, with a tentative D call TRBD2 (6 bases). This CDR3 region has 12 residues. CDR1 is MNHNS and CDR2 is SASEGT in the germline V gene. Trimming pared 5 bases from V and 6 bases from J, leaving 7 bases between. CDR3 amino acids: CASSWDSGELFF. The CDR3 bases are TGTGCCAGCAGTTGGGACTCCGGGGAGCTGTTTTTT.